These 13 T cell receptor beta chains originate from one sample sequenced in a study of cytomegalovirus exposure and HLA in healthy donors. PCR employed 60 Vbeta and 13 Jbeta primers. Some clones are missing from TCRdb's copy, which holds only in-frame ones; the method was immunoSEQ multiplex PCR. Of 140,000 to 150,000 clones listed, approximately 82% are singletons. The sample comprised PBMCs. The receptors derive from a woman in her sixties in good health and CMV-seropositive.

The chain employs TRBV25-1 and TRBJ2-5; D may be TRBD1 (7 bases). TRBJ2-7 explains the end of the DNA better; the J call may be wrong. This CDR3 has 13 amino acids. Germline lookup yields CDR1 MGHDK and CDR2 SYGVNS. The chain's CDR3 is CASSQGGSYEQYF. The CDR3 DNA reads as TGTGCCAGCAGTCAGGGGGGCTCCTACGAGCAGTACTTC.

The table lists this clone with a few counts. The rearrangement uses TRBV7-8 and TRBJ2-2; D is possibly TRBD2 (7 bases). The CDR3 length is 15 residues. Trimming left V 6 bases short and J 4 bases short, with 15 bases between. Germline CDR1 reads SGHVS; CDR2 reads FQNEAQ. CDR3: CASRGGASFTGELFF. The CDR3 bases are TGTGCCAGCAGGGGGGGGGCCTCTTTCACCGGGGAGCTGTTTTTT.

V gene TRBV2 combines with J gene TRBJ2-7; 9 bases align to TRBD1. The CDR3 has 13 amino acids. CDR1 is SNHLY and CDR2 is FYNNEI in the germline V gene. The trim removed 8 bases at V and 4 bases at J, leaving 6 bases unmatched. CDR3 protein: CASHGQGRYEQYF. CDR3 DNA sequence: TGTGCCAGCCATGGACAGGGGCGGTACGAGCAGTACTTC.

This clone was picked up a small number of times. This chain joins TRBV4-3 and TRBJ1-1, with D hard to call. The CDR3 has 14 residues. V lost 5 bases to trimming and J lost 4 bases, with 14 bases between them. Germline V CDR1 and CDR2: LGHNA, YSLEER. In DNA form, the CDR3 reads TGCGCCAGCAGCGAAAGCGGGGTGGGCACTGAAGCTTTCTTT. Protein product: CASSESGVGTEAFF.

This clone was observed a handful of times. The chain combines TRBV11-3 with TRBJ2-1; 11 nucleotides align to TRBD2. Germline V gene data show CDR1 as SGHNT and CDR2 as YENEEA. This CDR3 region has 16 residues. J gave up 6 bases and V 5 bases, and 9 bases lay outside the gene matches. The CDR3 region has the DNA TGTGCCAGCAGCCCCATGACTAGCGGGATAGGCAATGAGCAGTTCTTC. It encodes CASSPMTSGIGNEQFF.

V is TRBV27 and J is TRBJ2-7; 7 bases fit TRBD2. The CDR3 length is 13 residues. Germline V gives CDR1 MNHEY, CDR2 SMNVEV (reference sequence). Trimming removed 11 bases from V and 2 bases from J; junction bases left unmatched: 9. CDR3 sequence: CALNPSGTYEQYF. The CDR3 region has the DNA TGTGCCCTCAACCCTAGCGGAACCTACGAGCAGTACTTC.

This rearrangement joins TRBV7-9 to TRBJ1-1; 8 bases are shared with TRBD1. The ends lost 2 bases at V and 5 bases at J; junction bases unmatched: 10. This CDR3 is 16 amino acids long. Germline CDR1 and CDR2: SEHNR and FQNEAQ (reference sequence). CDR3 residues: CASSLPTGGKKTEAFF. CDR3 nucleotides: TGTGCCAGCAGCTTACCAACAGGGGGGAAGAAGACTGAAGCTTTCTTT.

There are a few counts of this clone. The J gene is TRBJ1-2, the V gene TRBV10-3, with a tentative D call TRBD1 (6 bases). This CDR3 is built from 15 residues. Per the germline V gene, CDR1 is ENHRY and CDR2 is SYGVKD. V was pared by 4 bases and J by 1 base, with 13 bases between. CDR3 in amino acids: CAISARQDLNYGYTF. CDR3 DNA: TGTGCCATCAGTGCCCGACAGGACCTTAACTATGGCTACACCTTC.

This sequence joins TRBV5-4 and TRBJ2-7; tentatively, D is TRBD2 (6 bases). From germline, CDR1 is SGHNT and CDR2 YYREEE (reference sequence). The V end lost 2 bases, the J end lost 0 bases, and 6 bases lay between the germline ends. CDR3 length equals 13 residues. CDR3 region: CASSFSGSYEQYF. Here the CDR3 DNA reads TGTGCCAGCAGCTTTAGCGGCTCCTACGAGCAGTACTTC.

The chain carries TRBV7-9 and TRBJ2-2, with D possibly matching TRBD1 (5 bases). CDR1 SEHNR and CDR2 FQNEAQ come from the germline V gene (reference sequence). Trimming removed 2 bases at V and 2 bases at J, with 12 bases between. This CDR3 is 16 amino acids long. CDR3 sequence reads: CASSLLAGQNTGELFF. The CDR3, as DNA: TGTGCCAGCAGCTTATTGGCCGGACAAAACACCGGGGAGCTGTTTTTT.

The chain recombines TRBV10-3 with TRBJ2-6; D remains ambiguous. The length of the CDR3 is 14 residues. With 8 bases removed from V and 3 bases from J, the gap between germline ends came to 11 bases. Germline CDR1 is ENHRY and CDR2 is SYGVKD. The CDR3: CAIGPGGGANVLTF. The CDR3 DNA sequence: TGTGCCATCGGTCCGGGTGGTGGGGCCAACGTCCTGACTTTC.

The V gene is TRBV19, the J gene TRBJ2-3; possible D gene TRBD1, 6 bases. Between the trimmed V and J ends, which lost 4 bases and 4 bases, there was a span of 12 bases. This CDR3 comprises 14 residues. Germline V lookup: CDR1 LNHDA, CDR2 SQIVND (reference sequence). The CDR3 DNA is TGTGCCAGTAGTACCTACAGGGCGCCAGATACGCAGTATTTT. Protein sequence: CASSTYRAPDTQYF.

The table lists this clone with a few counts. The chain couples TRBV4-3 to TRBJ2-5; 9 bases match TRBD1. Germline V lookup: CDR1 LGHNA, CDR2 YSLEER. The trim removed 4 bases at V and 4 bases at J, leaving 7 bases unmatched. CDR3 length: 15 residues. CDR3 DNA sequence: TGCGCCAGCAGCCCAGACAGGGGGGAAGGAGAGACCCAGTACTTC. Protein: CASSPDRGEGETQYF.